This T cell receptor beta chain comes out of a study of blood T cell repertoires in COVID-19. This study enrolled people aged about 18 to 90 from about two dozen US geographic areas. Participants' reported clinical history set cohort assignment. TCRdb's copy holds only in-frame clones and misses some; the assay was immunoSEQ multiplex PCR. The data show around 400,000 clones, approximately 93% seen once. The TCR was taken from a woman aged 40 to 50 who had been exposed to COVID-19. The sample taken for sequencing was PBMCs or T cells enriched from blood (not recorded which).

CDR3 sequence reads: CAWMAQHNSPLHF. CDR3 nucleotide sequence: TGTGCCTGGATGGCACAGCATAATTCACCCCTCCACTTT. This chain links TRBV30 with TRBJ1-6; D not certain. V was shortened by 4 bases and J by 5 bases, with 9 bases between the two germline ends. Germline V gene data show CDR1 as GTSNPN and CDR2 as SVGIG (reference sequence). CDR3 length: 13 amino acids.